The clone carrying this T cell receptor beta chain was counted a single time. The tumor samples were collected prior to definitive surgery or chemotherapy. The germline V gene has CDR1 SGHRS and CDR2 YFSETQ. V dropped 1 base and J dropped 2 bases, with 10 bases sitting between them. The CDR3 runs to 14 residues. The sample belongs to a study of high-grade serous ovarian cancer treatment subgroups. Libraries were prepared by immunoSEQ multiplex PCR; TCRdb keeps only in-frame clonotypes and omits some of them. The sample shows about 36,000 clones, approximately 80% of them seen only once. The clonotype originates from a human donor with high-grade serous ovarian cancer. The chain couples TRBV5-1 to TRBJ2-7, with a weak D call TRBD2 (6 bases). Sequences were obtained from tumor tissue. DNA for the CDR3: TGCGCCAGCAGCTTGTACGGAGGGGCCTACGAGCAGTACTTC. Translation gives CASSLYGGAYEQYF. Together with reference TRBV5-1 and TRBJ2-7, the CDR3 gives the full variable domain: KAGVTQTPRYLIKTRGQQVTLSCSPISGHRSVSWYQQTPGQGLQFLFEYFSETQRNKGNFPGRFSGRQFSNSRSEMNVSTLELGDSALYLCASSLYGGAYEQYFGPGTRLTVT.